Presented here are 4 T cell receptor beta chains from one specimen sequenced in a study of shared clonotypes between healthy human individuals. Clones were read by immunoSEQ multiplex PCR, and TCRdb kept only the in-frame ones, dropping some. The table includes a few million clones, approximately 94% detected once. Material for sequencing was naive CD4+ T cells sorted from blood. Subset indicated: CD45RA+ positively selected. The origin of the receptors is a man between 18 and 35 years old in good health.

The CDR3 loop reads CASSKGPGSYEQYF. As DNA, the CDR3 is TGTGCCAGCAGCAAAGGTCCCGGCTCCTACGAGCAGTACTTC. The chain carries TRBV7-9 and TRBJ2-7; D is unresolved. The length of the CDR3 is 14 residues. The V and J ends lost 5 bases and 0 bases respectively, with 11 bases between them. CDR1 is SEHNR and CDR2 is FQNEAQ in the germline V gene (reference sequence).

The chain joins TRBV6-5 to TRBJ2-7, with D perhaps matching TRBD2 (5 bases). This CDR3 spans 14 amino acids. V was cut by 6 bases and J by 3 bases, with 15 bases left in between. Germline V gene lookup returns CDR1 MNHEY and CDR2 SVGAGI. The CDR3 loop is CASRRAQIIYEQYF. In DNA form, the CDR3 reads TGTGCCAGCAGGCGGGCTCAGATAATCTACGAGCAGTACTTC.

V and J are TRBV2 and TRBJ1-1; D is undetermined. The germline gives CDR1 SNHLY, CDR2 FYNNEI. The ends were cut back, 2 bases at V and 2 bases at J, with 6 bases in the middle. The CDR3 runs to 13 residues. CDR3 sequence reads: CASSEHLNTEAFF. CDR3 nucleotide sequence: TGTGCCAGCAGTGAACATCTTAACACTGAAGCTTTCTTT.

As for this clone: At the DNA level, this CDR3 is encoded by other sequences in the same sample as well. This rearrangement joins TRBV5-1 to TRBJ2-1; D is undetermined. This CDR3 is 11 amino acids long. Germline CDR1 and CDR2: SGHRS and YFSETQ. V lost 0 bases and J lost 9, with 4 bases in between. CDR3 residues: CASSLAGEQFF. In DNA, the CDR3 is TGCGCCAGCAGCTTGGCTGGTGAGCAGTTCTTC.